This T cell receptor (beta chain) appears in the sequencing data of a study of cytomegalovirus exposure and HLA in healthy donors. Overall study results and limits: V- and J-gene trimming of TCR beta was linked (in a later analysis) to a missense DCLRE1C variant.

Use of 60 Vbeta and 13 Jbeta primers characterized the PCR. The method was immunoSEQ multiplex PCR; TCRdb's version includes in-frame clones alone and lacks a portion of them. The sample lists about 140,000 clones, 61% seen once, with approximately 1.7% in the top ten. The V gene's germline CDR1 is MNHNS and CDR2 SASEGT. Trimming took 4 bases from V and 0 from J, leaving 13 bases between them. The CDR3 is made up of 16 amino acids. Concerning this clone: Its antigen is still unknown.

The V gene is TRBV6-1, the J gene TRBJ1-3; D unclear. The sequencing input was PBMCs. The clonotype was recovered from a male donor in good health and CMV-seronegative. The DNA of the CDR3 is TGTGCCAGCAGTGCTGGCGGGAGGATCTCTGGAAACACCATATATTTT. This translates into CASSAGGRISGNTIYF.